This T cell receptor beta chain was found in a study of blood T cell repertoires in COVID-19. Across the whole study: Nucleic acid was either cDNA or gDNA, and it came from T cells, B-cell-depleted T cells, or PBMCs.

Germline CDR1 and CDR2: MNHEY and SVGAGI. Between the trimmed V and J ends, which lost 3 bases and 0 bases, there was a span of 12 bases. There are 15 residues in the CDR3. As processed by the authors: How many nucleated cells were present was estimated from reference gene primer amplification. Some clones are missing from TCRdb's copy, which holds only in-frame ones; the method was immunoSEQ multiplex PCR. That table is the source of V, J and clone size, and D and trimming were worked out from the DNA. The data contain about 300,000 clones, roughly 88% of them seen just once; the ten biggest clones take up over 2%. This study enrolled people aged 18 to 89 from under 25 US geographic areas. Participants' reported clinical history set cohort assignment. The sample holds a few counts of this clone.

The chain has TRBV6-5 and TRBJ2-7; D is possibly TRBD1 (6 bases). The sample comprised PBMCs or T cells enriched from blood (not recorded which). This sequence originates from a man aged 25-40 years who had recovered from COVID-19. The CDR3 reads CASSYEGGSSYEQYF. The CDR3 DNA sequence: TGTGCCAGCAGTTATGAAGGGGGAAGCTCCTACGAGCAGTACTTC.